One and the same sample provided the 18 T cell receptor beta chains below, sequenced in a study of Graves' ophthalmopathy and Graves' hyperthyroidism. Amplification of the TCR beta CDR3 regions used RNA transcripts (as template). Amplification began with first-round RT-PCR using HTBI primers, then second-round multiplex PCR was performed. Each CDR3 protein is one row after TCRdb ran MiXCR on the multiplex PCR reads. The sample records about 39,000 distinct CDR3 sequences, roughly 52% being singletons. Input material: peripheral blood. All receptors come from an adult woman with stable Graves' hyperthyroidism.

Ten or more counts support this clonotype. The genes are TRBV5-1 and TRBJ2-5; D might be TRBD2 (6 bases). CDR1 and CDR2 (germline): SGHRS, YFSETQ. The ends were cut back, 4 bases at V and 4 bases at J, with 11 bases in the middle. The CDR3 totals 13 residues. The CDR3 DNA is TGCGCCAGCAGCCGGGACTGGGGAGAGACCCAGTACTTC. This encodes CASSRDWGETQYF.

This clonotype was recorded many times. The rearrangement uses TRBV6-1 and TRBJ2-3; 11 nucleotides align to TRBD1. Germline CDR1 is MNHNS and CDR2 is SASEGT. This CDR3 contains 14 residues. V gave up 8 bases and J gave up 4 bases; unmatched junction bases: 5. The CDR3 region has the DNA TGTGCCAGCGGACAGGGGGCGGAATCAGATACGCAGTATTTT. Amino acid sequence: CASGQGAESDTQYF.

This chain uses TRBV2 with TRBJ2-7; no clear D gene. The V end was cut by 4 bases, the J end by 13 bases, with 26 bases between. CDR1 and CDR2 from the germline V gene are SNHLY and FYNNEI. There are 15 residues in the CDR3. CDR3 region: CASSGRHGPTYGQYF. In DNA form, the CDR3 reads TGTGCCAGCAGTGGTCGGCATGGACCCACCTACGGGCAATACTTC.

The chain is built from TRBV19 and TRBJ1-1; a possible D gene is TRBD1 (5 bases). The CDR3 is 15 amino acids. Germline values: CDR1 LNHDA, CDR2 SQIVND (reference sequence). V lost 7 bases to trimming and J lost 13 bases, with 28 bases between them. This CDR3 reads CASTTWVKGNTVVFF. The DNA of the CDR3 is TGTGCCAGTACGACCTGGGTAAAGGGGAACACTGTAGTTTTCTTT.

This clonotype was recorded many times. V is TRBV5-1 and J is TRBJ2-2; D is ambiguous. The germline V and J ends were trimmed by 0 bases and 6 bases, with 3 bases remaining between them. Germline-derived CDR1 and CDR2 are SGHRS and YFSETQ. The CDR3 runs to 12 residues. This CDR3 is CASSLGAGELFF. The CDR3 coding sequence is TGCGCCAGCAGCTTGGGGGCCGGGGAGCTGTTTTTT.

This clonotype was detected ten times or more. The V call is TRBV7-2, the J call TRBJ2-5, with D hard to call. Trimming took 0 bases from V and 9 from J, leaving 17 bases between them. This CDR3 region has 15 residues. Per the germline V gene, CDR1 is SGHTA and CDR2 is FQGNSA. CDR3 sequence (DNA): TGTGCCAGCAGCTTAGCCTCGCGAGCCCAAAGTCCCCAGTACTTC. Residues: CASSLASRAQSPQYF.

The V gene is TRBV20-1, the J gene TRBJ2-7; 11 positions match TRBD2. The CDR3 loop spans 15 amino acids. The ends lost 5 bases at V and 3 bases at J; junction bases unmatched: 9. Germline CDR1 DFQATT, CDR2 SNEGSKA (reference sequence). The CDR3 sequence is CSAPELAGVNYEQYF. As DNA, the CDR3 is TGCAGTGCTCCGGAACTAGCGGGAGTGAACTACGAGCAGTACTTC.

By proportion, this clonotype is medium-sized. The V gene is TRBV15, the J gene TRBJ1-1; the D is unclear. Trimming cost V 0 bases and J 4 bases, with 6 bases left between them. Germline CDR1 is LNHNV and CDR2 is YYDKDF (reference sequence). The CDR3 length is 13 residues. Here the CDR3 reads CATSREGFTEAFF. The CDR3 region has the DNA TGTGCCACCAGCAGAGAAGGGTTCACTGAAGCTTTCTTT.

This clonotype appeared many times. The chain uses TRBV6-5 and TRBJ1-4; D perhaps matches TRBD1 (6 bases). Trimming pared 4 bases from V and 8 bases from J, leaving 11 bases between. In germline, CDR1 is MNHEY, CDR2 SVGAGI. The CDR3 has 13 amino acids. The CDR3, as DNA: TGTGCCAGCAGTTTAAAACAGGGAGAAAAACTGTTTTTT. Its protein product is CASSLKQGEKLFF.

This clonotype was seen just once. The V call is TRBV29-1, the J call TRBJ1-1, with D hard to call. The CDR3 is 12 residues long. Germline V CDR1 and CDR2: SQVTM, ANQGSEA. The CDR3 DNA reads as TGCAGTTACGAGGGTTTGTACACTGAAGCTTTCTTT. Protein: CSYEGLYTEAFF.

This clonotype has at least ten counts. The chain carries TRBV19 and TRBJ1-2; no firm D call. In germline, CDR1 is LNHDA, CDR2 SQIVND (reference sequence). V was clipped by 6 bases and J by 4 bases, with 15 bases between them. There are 14 residues in the CDR3. Here the CDR3 reads CASRDLHELYGYTF. CDR3 DNA: TGTGCCAGTAGGGACCTGCATGAGCTCTATGGCTACACCTTC.

The V call is TRBV10-3, the J call TRBJ2-5, with 7 bases identical to TRBD1. This CDR3 region has 15 residues. The ends lost 4 bases at V and 5 bases at J; junction bases unmatched: 10. Germline CDR1 and CDR2: ENHRY and SYGVKD. CDR3 amino acids: CAISGSQGTAETQYF. The CDR3, as DNA: TGTGCCATCAGTGGGTCACAGGGGACCGCCGAGACCCAGTACTTC.

This clonotype showed up many times. This rearrangement joins TRBV7-9 to TRBJ1-5, with D possibly being TRBD1 (5 bases). Trimming took 1 base from V and 5 from J, leaving 9 bases between them. The CDR3 is 14 amino acids. Germline lookup yields CDR1 SEHNR and CDR2 FQNEAQ (reference sequence). The DNA for the CDR3 is TGTGCCAGCAGCTTAGGGGGGAGTCATCAGCCCCAGCATTTT. Protein sequence: CASSLGGSHQPQHF.

The rearrangement joins TRBV7-9 to TRBJ2-5; D gene uncertain. Trimming removed 0 bases at V and 5 bases at J, with 7 bases between. The germline V gene encodes CDR1 SEHNR and CDR2 FQNEAQ (reference sequence). The CDR3 has 13 residues. The CDR3 region is CASSLARYETQYF. CDR3 nucleotides: TGTGCCAGCAGCTTAGCGCGGTATGAGACCCAGTACTTC.

This clonotype was picked up many times. The chain has TRBV12-5 and TRBJ1-2; tentative D call: TRBD1 (6 bases). The V end lost 3 bases, the J end lost 3 bases, and 8 bases lay between the germline ends. Per germline, CDR1 LGHNT and CDR2 FRNRAP. CDR3 length: 13 amino acids. The DNA of the CDR3 is TGTGCTAGTGGTTTTAGGACAGACTATGGCTACACCTTC. Its translation is CASGFRTDYGYTF.

This clonotype appeared a single time. The chain joins TRBV5-4 to TRBJ2-7; 11 bases agree with TRBD2. V gave up 4 bases and J gave up 9 bases; unmatched junction bases: 12. CDR3 length: 15 residues. CDR1 is SGHNT, CDR2 YYREEE, per germline (reference sequence). The CDR3 loop is CASSTQLAGVEGQYF. Written as DNA, the CDR3 is TGTGCCAGCAGCACCCAACTAGCGGGAGTCGAGGGGCAGTACTTC.

This clonotype was detected many times. The gene calls are TRBV13 and TRBJ2-7; 12 bases agree with TRBD2. The trim removed 3 bases at V and 5 bases at J, leaving 8 bases unmatched. The germline V gene encodes CDR1 PRHDT and CDR2 FYEKMQ (reference sequence). CDR3 length: 16 residues. This CDR3 is CASSFGLAGPPHEQYF. CDR3 bases: TGTGCCAGCAGCTTCGGACTAGCGGGACCTCCCCACGAGCAGTACTTC.

This clonotype was picked up a small number of times. The chain employs TRBV4-2 and TRBJ2-7, with D possibly being TRBD1 (6 bases). V shed 8 bases and J shed 3 bases, with 14 bases lying between them. There are 13 residues in the CDR3. The germline V gene has CDR1 LGHNA and CDR2 YNFKEQ. The CDR3 region is CASAPGGGYEQYF. DNA of the CDR3: TGTGCCAGCGCACCTGGGGGCGGCTACGAGCAGTACTTC.